A single sample gave rise to the 21 T cell receptor beta chains below, sequenced in a study of cytomegalovirus exposure and HLA in healthy donors. A multiplex PCR was run with 60 Vbeta primers and 13 Jbeta primers. Produced via immunoSEQ multiplex PCR; TCRdb's table is partial and in-frame only. The sample records under 200,000 clones, about 73% being singletons. Sequencing input: PBMCs. The receptor set was obtained from a woman between 35 and 50 years old in good health and CMV-seronegative.

The V and J genes are TRBV7-2 and TRBJ2-7, with 9 nucleotides matching TRBD1. The germline V gene encodes CDR1 SGHTA and CDR2 FQGNSA. This CDR3 region has 14 residues. With 5 bases clipped from V and 5 bases from J, the junction kept 7 bases outside the gene matches. CDR3 in amino acids: CASSIRTGENEQYF. CDR3 coding DNA: TGTGCCAGCAGCATCAGGACAGGGGAAAACGAGCAGTACTTC.

The chain links TRBV25-1 to TRBJ1-2, with 11 bases aligning to TRBD1. The CDR3 length is 15 residues. CDR1 and CDR2 (germline): MGHDK, SYGVNS. Trimming cost V 1 base and J 4 bases; bases outside gene matches: 2. The CDR3 DNA sequence: TGTGCCAGCAGTGAATGGACAGGGGGCTTCTATGGCTACACCTTC. This gives the protein CASSEWTGGFYGYTF.

The chain carries TRBV19 and TRBJ2-7, with 8 bases matching TRBD1. The CDR3 runs to 14 residues. Germline V gene lookup returns CDR1 LNHDA and CDR2 SQIVND (reference sequence). V lost 6 bases to trimming and J lost 4 bases; unmatched junction nucleotides: 8. The CDR3 sequence is CASRGQAPPYEQYF. CDR3 coding DNA: TGTGCCAGTAGGGGACAGGCCCCTCCATACGAGCAGTACTTC.

The chain joins TRBV6-5 to TRBJ2-1; no firm D call. This CDR3 is built from 13 residues. From germline, CDR1 is MNHEY and CDR2 SVGAGI. V shed 6 bases and J shed 6 bases, with 12 bases lying between them. The CDR3 nucleotides are TGTGCCAGCAGAAAATCCCTCGGCAATGAGCAGTTCTTC. Protein: CASRKSLGNEQFF.

This clone has only one observation. The chain employs TRBV28 and TRBJ2-1; 8 nucleotides align to TRBD2. After removal of 11 bases from V and 4 bases from J, the junction contained 10 bases not matched to a gene. CDR3 length: 14 amino acids. From germline, CDR1 is MDHEN and CDR2 SYDVKM. The CDR3 reads CAADPGGSYNEQFF. DNA of the CDR3: TGTGCCGCCGACCCGGGGGGGTCTTACAATGAGCAGTTCTTC.

V usage is TRBV4-2 and J usage is TRBJ1-2; 7 bases align to TRBD1. The CDR3 runs 16 residues. V gave up 3 bases and J gave up 0 bases; unmatched junction bases: 7. Germline CDR1 and CDR2: LGHNA and YNFKEQ. Here the CDR3 DNA reads TGTGCCAGCAGCCACCTGGCGGACAGGACTAACTATGGCTACACCTTC. This translates into CASSHLADRTNYGYTF.

This clone was seen only a few times. Here the CDR3 reads CASSWGQTNTEAFF. Written as DNA, the CDR3 is TGTGCCAGCAGCTGGGGACAGACTAACACTGAAGCTTTCTTT. The chain links TRBV5-4 to TRBJ1-1; TRBD1 aligns across 7 bases. The V gene's germline CDR1 is SGHNT and CDR2 YYREEE (reference sequence). The CDR3 length is 14 residues. With V trimmed by 3 bases and J by 2 bases, 4 bases remained unmatched.

The gene calls are TRBV7-8 and TRBJ2-5; D ambiguous. Germline loops: CDR1 SGHVS, CDR2 FQNEAQ. Trimming cost V 3 bases and J 4 bases, with 6 bases left between them. The length of the CDR3 is 12 residues. The CDR3 coding sequence is TGTGCCAGCAGCTTGGTAGCAGAGACCCAGTACTTC. Protein: CASSLVAETQYF.

J is TRBJ1-2 and V is TRBV9, with unresolved D. The V and J ends lost 4 bases and 3 bases respectively, with 13 bases between them. CDR3 length: 14 amino acids. Germline V gene data show CDR1 as SGDLS and CDR2 as YYNGEE. Written as DNA, the CDR3 is TGTGCCAGCAGCTCTCGGACGGGATACTATGGCTACACCTTC. This gives the protein CASSSRTGYYGYTF.

The chain combines TRBV9 with TRBJ1-1; D ambiguous. Germline V gene data show CDR1 as SGDLS and CDR2 as YYNGEE. The V end was cut by 1 base, the J end by 0 bases, with 10 bases between. This CDR3 has 15 amino acids. CDR3 bases: TGTGCCAGCAGCGTAACGGGAACCATGAACACTGAAGCTTTCTTT. This encodes CASSVTGTMNTEAFF.

This clone was detected only once. The chain uses TRBV5-1 and TRBJ2-1; 8 bases line up with TRBD1. Germline CDR1 SGHRS, CDR2 YFSETQ. V was clipped by 4 bases and J by 6 bases; unmatched bases: 9. The CDR3 loop spans 15 amino acids. The CDR3 bases are TGCGCCAGCAGCCCCGCGACAGGGGCCGGCAATGAGCAGTTCTTC. Amino acid sequence: CASSPATGAGNEQFF.

This sequence joins TRBV4-2 and TRBJ2-7, with no clear D. Trimming pared 4 bases from V and 3 bases from J, leaving 19 bases between. The CDR3 has 16 amino acids. The V gene's germline CDR1 is LGHNA and CDR2 YNFKEQ. The CDR3 loop reads CASSLSRRNRFYEQYF. The DNA for the CDR3 is TGTGCCAGCAGCCTAAGCCGGCGGAACCGTTTCTACGAGCAGTACTTC.

This clone was detected once. This chain connects TRBV4-1 to TRBJ1-5; TRBD1 matches at 7 bases. Germline assignment: CDR1 MGHRA and CDR2 YSYEKL. The CDR3 sequence is 15 residues long. V lost 4 bases to trimming and J lost 6 bases; unmatched junction nucleotides: 9. CDR3 region: CASSPQTGLGQPQHF. The DNA of the CDR3 is TGCGCCAGCAGCCCTCAGACAGGGCTCGGTCAGCCCCAGCATTTT.

This clone was observed a handful of times. CDR3 sequence reads: CASSPPSMRGWAYF. CDR3 nucleotides: TGTGCCAGCTCACCGCCTTCCATGCGGGGGTGGGCGTACTTC. The rearrangement links TRBV18 to TRBJ2-7; 7 bases agree with TRBD2. With 3 bases clipped from V and 12 bases from J, the junction kept 14 bases outside the gene matches. From germline, CDR1 is KGHSH and CDR2 LQKENI. The CDR3 has 14 residues.

The V gene is TRBV5-1, the J gene TRBJ2-3, with 12 bases fitting TRBD2. This CDR3 has 17 residues. V was pared by 0 bases and J by 5 bases, with 7 bases of the junction left unmatched. The germline V gene has CDR1 SGHRS and CDR2 YFSETQ. DNA for the CDR3: TGCGCCAGCAGCTTGGGAGCTAGCGGGGGGGCAAAAGATACGCAGTATTTT. Its protein product is CASSLGASGGAKDTQYF.

The rearrangement uses TRBV28 and TRBJ1-1, with D possibly being TRBD1 (5 bases). V was clipped by 3 bases and J by 5 bases, with 19 bases between them. The germline V gene encodes CDR1 MDHEN and CDR2 SYDVKM. The CDR3 consists of 16 residues. CDR3 DNA sequence: TGTGCCAGCAGTTTGAGAAACACAGGCGAAGGGACTGAAGCTTTCTTT. This sequence encodes CASSLRNTGEGTEAFF.

This chain connects TRBV7-9 to TRBJ1-3; 12 positions match TRBD1. The CDR3 totals 18 residues. Per germline, CDR1 SEHNR and CDR2 FQNEAQ (reference sequence). The V segment lost 5 bases and the J segment 1 base; nucleotides outside the gene matches: 9. CDR3 DNA sequence: TGTGCCAGCAGCGTAGGGACAGGGGGCTCACGGTCTGGAAACACCATATATTTT. It yields the protein CASSVGTGGSRSGNTIYF.

This sequence joins TRBV18 and TRBJ1-1; 11 nucleotides line up with TRBD1. This CDR3 is built from 17 residues. V shed 1 base, J shed 1 base, and the junction held 5 bases outside the gene matches. Looked up from germline, CDR1 is KGHSH and CDR2 is LQKENI. The CDR3 coding sequence is TGTGCCAGCTCACCACGGACAGGGGGCGTAGGGAACACTGAAGCTTTCTTT. Translated: CASSPRTGGVGNTEAFF.

This chain connects TRBV15 to TRBJ1-1; 7 bases map to TRBD1. CDR3 length: 14 amino acids. In germline, CDR1 is LNHNV, CDR2 YYDKDF (reference sequence). The V gene end was trimmed by 4 bases and the J gene end by 5 bases; junction bases not matched to a gene: 7. The CDR3, as DNA: TGTGCCACCAGCACAAAGACAGGGAGGACTGAAGCTTTCTTT. Protein: CATSTKTGRTEAFF.

The chain couples TRBV27 to TRBJ1-2; the D is unclear. Germline loops: CDR1 MNHEY, CDR2 SMNVEV (reference sequence). Trimming cost V 6 bases and J 0 bases, with 14 bases left between them. The length of the CDR3 is 15 residues. CDR3 nucleotides: TGTGCCAGCAGGCGGGTCCGAAATTCTAACTATGGCTACACCTTC. Amino acids: CASRRVRNSNYGYTF.

This clone turned up a few times. The V and J genes are TRBV7-2 and TRBJ2-4, with a possible D match to TRBD1 (6 bases). The ends were cut back, 5 bases at V and 8 bases at J, with 13 bases in the middle. The length of the CDR3 is 13 residues. CDR1 is SGHTA, CDR2 FQGNSA, per germline. Here the CDR3 DNA reads TGTGCCAGCAGCCCTACAAAGGGGGACATTCAGTACTTC. It encodes CASSPTKGDIQYF.